One and the same sample provided the 24 T cell receptor beta chains below, sequenced in a study of T-cell reconstitution after alpha-beta-depleted transplantation in children. Unique molecular identifiers were incorporated when the TCRbeta library was constructed. A single record per CDR3 protein comes from TCRdb applying MiXCR to the PCR reads. The table includes about 290,000 distinct CDR3 sequences, 9.5% to 13% detected once. Sequenced material: PBMCs, taken before TCRalphabeta/CD19-depleted stem cell transplant. All receptors come from a boy under three years old with acute myeloid leukemia, due to receive a stem cell transplant.

This clonotype was observed at least ten times. J is TRBJ2-1 and V is TRBV5-5; 12 nucleotides agree with TRBD1. There are 17 residues in the CDR3. Trimming at V came to 4 bases and at J to 7 bases, leaving 12 bases not matched to a gene. Germline V CDR1 and CDR2: SGHKS, YYEKEE (reference sequence). The chain's CDR3 is CASSPKSGQGAKNEQFF. In nucleotides, the CDR3 is TGTGCCAGCAGCCCTAAATCGGGACAGGGGGCGAAGAATGAGCAGTTCTTC.

This clonotype was detected only a few times. A junction end diverges from the germline sequence, so it may reflect a read error. The gene calls are TRBV7-7 and TRBJ2-5; D is perhaps TRBD1 or TRBD2 (5 bases each). Germline V gene lookup returns CDR1 SSHAT and CDR2 FNYEAQ (reference sequence). The CDR3 covers 14 residues. DNA for the CDR3: TGTGCTAGCAGCTTTAATTCAGGGACAGAGACCCAGTACTTC. This translates into CASSFNSGTETQYF.

CDR3 nucleotide sequence: TGTGCCAGCAGTTTAGTCGGTCCCTCCTACGAGCAGTACTTC. Amino acid sequence: CASSLVGPSYEQYF. The chain employs TRBV12-3 or TRBV12-4 and TRBJ2-7; D remains ambiguous. The CDR3 is 14 residues long. Trimming removed 1 base at V and 0 bases at J, with 7 bases between.

J is TRBJ2-7 and V is TRBV5-5; possible D gene TRBD2, 7 bases. Germline loops: CDR1 SGHKS, CDR2 YYEKEE (reference sequence). V lost 0 bases and J 7 bases, leaving 20 bases between the germline ends. The CDR3 is 16 amino acids. DNA of the CDR3: TGTGCCAGCAGCTTGGAGGGGGGGCAGAGGGCGAAGGAGCAGTACTTC. Its protein is CASSLEGGQRAKEQYF.

This sequence joins TRBV20-1 and TRBJ2-7; 12 nucleotides line up with TRBD2. This CDR3 has 15 amino acids. Germline CDR1 is DFQATT and CDR2 is SNEGSKA (reference sequence). J gave up 3 bases and V 1 base, and 4 bases lay outside the gene matches. CDR3 coding DNA: TGCAGTGCTAGAGGGACTAGCGGGACGGGCTACGAGCAGTACTTC. It specifies CSARGTSGTGYEQYF.

This clonotype occurred a few times. The J gene is TRBJ2-7, the V gene TRBV7-6; D perhaps matches TRBD1 (5 bases). Deletions cut 4 bases from V and 0 bases from J, with 13 bases between. Germline CDR1 SGHVS, CDR2 FNYEAQ. This CDR3 is built from 15 residues. The CDR3 nucleotides are TGTGCCAGCAGCTCCTCGACAGTGGCCTCCTACGAGCAGTACTTC. It yields the protein CASSSSTVASYEQYF.

This clonotype showed up just a few times. The chain uses TRBV21-1 and TRBJ1-5; the listed D gene, TRBD1, was not tested against the DNA. TRBV21-1 counts as a pseudogene. This CDR3 contains 17 residues. CDR3 sequence reads: CASSKALTGDSNQPQHF. The CDR3 DNA reads TGTGCCAGCAGCAAAGCCCTGACAGGAGATAGCAATCAGCCCCAGCATTTT.

V gene TRBV5-1 combines with J gene TRBJ2-3; no clear D gene. V was clipped by 6 bases and J by 0 bases, with 8 bases between them. The CDR3 extends over 13 amino acids. Germline V gene sequence: CDR1 SGHRS, CDR2 YFSETQ. The CDR3 coding sequence is TGCGCCAGCACGGCTGCGAGCACAGATACGCAGTATTTT. This codes for CASTAASTDTQYF.

This clonotype was seen ten or more times. V and J are TRBV10-2 and TRBJ2-2, with 7 positions matching TRBD2. CDR1 is WSHSY and CDR2 is SAAADI in the germline V gene. CDR3 length: 14 amino acids. V was pared by 8 bases and J by 4 bases, with 7 bases of the junction left unmatched. CDR3 sequence (DNA): TGCGCCAGCGGGGGGGTCACCGCCACCGGGGAGCTGTTTTTT. As protein: CASGGVTATGELFF.

This clonotype was seen a few times. V gene TRBV7-2 combines with J gene TRBJ1-1; D gene unclear. The V end was cut by 4 bases, the J end by 0 bases, with 18 bases between. From germline, CDR1 is SGHTA and CDR2 FQGNSA. The CDR3 spans 17 residues. The CDR3 protein is CASSSPLTTSMNTEAFF. CDR3 sequence (DNA): TGTGCCAGCAGCTCACCCTTGACCACTTCCATGAACACTGAAGCTTTCTTT.

This clonotype was detected ten times or more. The J gene is TRBJ2-7, the V gene TRBV12-3 or TRBV12-4, with a possible D match to TRBD1 (6 bases). V was clipped by 5 bases and J by 4 bases, with 18 bases between them. The CDR3 consists of 15 residues. For the CDR3, the DNA is TGTGCCAGCAGTCCCATGGTGGGGGCGAGATACGAGCAGTACTTC. Amino acid sequence: CASSPMVGARYEQYF.

This clonotype came up many times. The chain recombines TRBV29-1 with TRBJ1-3; D uncertain. The CDR3 spans 12 residues. The V end lost 4 bases, the J end lost 1 base, and 5 bases lay between the germline ends. Germline V gene data show CDR1 as SQVTM and CDR2 as ANQGSEA. CDR3 protein: CSVAQSGNTIYF. The CDR3 DNA sequence: TGCAGCGTTGCACAGTCTGGAAACACCATATATTTT.

In its sample, this clonotype was seen many times. This chain connects TRBV6-6 to TRBJ2-1; possibly TRBD2 for D (5 bases). Germline CDR1 is MNHNY and CDR2 is SVGAGI (reference sequence). Trimming cost V 6 bases and J 3 bases, with 9 bases left between them. The CDR3 has 13 residues. The CDR3 DNA reads TGTGCCAGCAGCGCCGGGATCTACAATGAGCAGTTCTTC. Protein: CASSAGIYNEQFF.

This clonotype was detected ten times or more. The chain has TRBV7-9 and TRBJ2-3; TRBD2 matches at 12 bases. The germline CDR1 and CDR2 sequences are SEHNR and FQNEAQ (reference sequence). V trimming: 5 bases; J trimming: 5 bases; junction bases outside the gene matches: 8. The CDR3 is made up of 16 amino acids. DNA for the CDR3: TGTGCCAGCAGCCCGAGGACTAGCGGGGCGGGAGATACGCAGTATTTT. Its translation: CASSPRTSGAGDTQYF.

This clonotype was counted many times. CDR3 coding DNA: TGTGCCAGCAGCTTCTACGGTGAGCAGTTCTTC. The encoded protein is CASSFYGEQFF. The chain recombines TRBV7-9 with TRBJ2-1; D remains ambiguous. The CDR3 consists of 11 residues. Germline V gene lookup returns CDR1 SEHNR and CDR2 FQNEAQ (reference sequence). Trimming took 3 bases from V and 9 from J, leaving 6 bases between them. Combining the CDR3 with reference TRBV7-9 and TRBJ2-1 gives the whole variable domain DTGVSQNPRHKITKRGQNVTFRCDPISEHNRLYWYRQTLGQGPEFLTYFQNEAQLEKSRLLSDRFSAERPKGSFSTLEIQRTEQGDSAMYLCASSFYGEQFFGPGTRLTVL.

This clonotype was seen ten or more times. The V and J genes are TRBV5-1 and TRBJ2-2; D is possibly TRBD1 or TRBD2 (5 bases each). Trimming removed 1 base from V and 7 bases from J, with 17 bases in between. This CDR3 has 16 amino acids. Germline CDR1 reads SGHRS; CDR2 reads YFSETQ. The CDR3 sequence: CASSLTGAEGNGELFF. CDR3 nucleotide sequence: TGCGCCAGCAGCTTGACCGGGGCGGAAGGTAACGGGGAGCTGTTTTTT.

To note about this clonotype: This may arise from a read error, as a much more abundant clone is one base away. The gene calls are TRBV15 and TRBJ2-6; D unresolved. Germline V lookup: CDR1 LNHNV, CDR2 YYDKDF (reference sequence). The CDR3 contains 15 residues. CDR3 amino acids: CATSRAFSVANVLTF. The CDR3 DNA reads as TGTGCCACCAGCAGAGCTTTCTCTGTGGCCAACGTCCTGACTTTC.

A few counts support this clonotype. The rearrangement links TRBV28 to TRBJ2-7; 16 positions agree with TRBD2. With V trimmed by 2 bases and J by 9 bases, 7 bases remained unmatched. The CDR3 is made up of 16 amino acids. Germline assignment: CDR1 MDHEN and CDR2 SYDVKM. The CDR3 coding sequence is TGTGCCAGCAGTTTAGTTGGGACTAGCGGGGGGGCCGGGCAGTACTTC. Translating gives CASSLVGTSGGAGQYF.

Many counts were recorded for this clonotype. The chain combines TRBV24-1 with TRBJ2-7; 9 bases map to TRBD1. With V trimmed by 4 bases and J by 1 base, 1 base remained unmatched. Germline values: CDR1 KGHDR, CDR2 SFDVKD. The CDR3 is made up of 14 amino acids. The CDR3 nucleotides read TGTGCCACCAGTGACGGGACAGGGTCCTACGAGCAGTACTTC. Amino acids: CATSDGTGSYEQYF.

V gene TRBV28 combines with J gene TRBJ1-1; D is unresolved. This CDR3 is 15 amino acids long. Germline loops: CDR1 MDHEN, CDR2 SYDVKM. Between the trimmed V and J ends, which lost 4 bases and 0 bases, there was a span of 12 bases. CDR3 residues: CASSSWVSMNTEAFF. In nucleotides, the CDR3 is TGTGCCAGCAGTTCCTGGGTCTCAATGAACACTGAAGCTTTCTTT. Drawing the rest from reference TRBV28 and TRBJ1-1, the complete variable domain is DVKVTQSSRYLVKRTGEKVFLECVQDMDHENMFWYRQDPGLGLRLIYFSYDVKMKEKGDIPEGYSVSREKKERFSLILESASTNQTSMYLCASSSWVSMNTEAFFGQGTRLTVV.

In its sample, this clonotype was seen many times. The J gene is TRBJ2-7, the V gene TRBV9; no clear D. The ends were cut back, 0 bases at V and 3 bases at J, with 10 bases in the middle. The CDR3 contains 14 residues. Germline loops: CDR1 SGDLS, CDR2 YYNGEE. DNA of the CDR3: TGTGCCAGCAGCGTAGCCCCTAACAGCTACGAGCAGTACTTC. Residues: CASSVAPNSYEQYF.

This clonotype was recorded many times. This chain uses TRBV5-1 with TRBJ1-4, with D possibly TRBD1 on 6 matching bases. The CDR3 has 17 residues. Between the trimmed V and J ends, which lost 0 bases and 0 bases, there was a span of 12 bases. The germline CDR1 and CDR2 sequences are SGHRS and YFSETQ. The CDR3, as DNA: TGCGCCAGCAGCTTGGGGCGACAGGTCGCAACTAATGAAAAACTGTTTTTT. This translates into CASSLGRQVATNEKLFF.

This clonotype has ten or more counts. The chain uses TRBV20-1 and TRBJ2-1; 7 positions match TRBD1. The CDR3 covers 15 residues. V shed 4 bases and J 3 bases; nucleotides not matched to a gene: 9. The germline V gene has CDR1 DFQATT and CDR2 SNEGSKA (reference sequence). The DNA of the CDR3 is TGCAGTGCTATTCGACAGGGTAGGGGCTACAATGAGCAGTTCTTC. Translated, it gives CSAIRQGRGYNEQFF.

This clonotype was observed at least ten times. V gene TRBV28 combines with J gene TRBJ2-1; D perhaps matches TRBD2 (7 bases). Per the germline V gene, CDR1 is MDHEN and CDR2 is SYDVKM. The CDR3 loop spans 16 amino acids. Trimming removed 6 bases at V and 3 bases at J, with 18 bases between. The CDR3 coding sequence is TGTGCCAGCAGCCTCTTGATAGGGGGGGGCTACAATGAGCAGTTCTTC. Translation: CASSLLIGGGYNEQFF.